These 25 T cell receptor beta chains were all obtained from the same sample, sequenced in a study of blood T cell repertoires in COVID-19. The method was immunoSEQ multiplex PCR; TCRdb's version includes in-frame clones alone and lacks a portion of them. Here the sample spans 100,000 to 150,000 clones, approximately 88% being singletons. The sample was peripheral blood. These receptors were taken from a man between 65 and 79 years old with active COVID-19.

The genes are TRBV7-9 and TRBJ1-4; 8 bases fit TRBD1. This CDR3 is built from 19 residues. The V and J ends lost 6 bases and 8 bases, in that order; junction bases with no gene match: 23. Germline V gene sequence: CDR1 SEHNR, CDR2 FQNEAQ (reference sequence). The CDR3 loop is CASSRRSSGGIRSNEKLFF. DNA for the CDR3: TGTGCCAGCAGTCGTCGTTCGTCAGGGGGCATTCGGTCCAACGAAAAACTGTTTTTT. The full variable domain, rest sourced from reference TRBV7-9 and TRBJ1-4, is DTGVSQNPRHKITKRGQNVTFRCDPISEHNRLYWYRQTLGQGPEFLTYFQNEAQLEKSRLLSDRFSAERPKGSFSTLEIQRTEQGDSAMYLCASSRRSSGGIRSNEKLFFGSGTQLSVL.

The chain combines TRBV6-5 with TRBJ2-5; TRBD2 matches at 11 bases. J gave up 1 base and V 2 bases, and 3 bases lay outside the gene matches. The CDR3 length is 16 residues. Germline V lookup: CDR1 MNHEY, CDR2 SVGAGI. In DNA form, the CDR3 reads TGTGCCAGCAGTTACAGTGGGACTAGCGGCCAAGAGACCCAGTACTTC. It is translated as CASSYSGTSGQETQYF.

This chain connects TRBV2 to TRBJ2-2; 7 bases are a match to TRBD2. Germline loops: CDR1 SNHLY, CDR2 FYNNEI. The J segment lost 6 bases and the V segment lost 10 bases, leaving 5 bases of the junction unmatched. The CDR3 loop spans 12 amino acids. The CDR3 sequence is CATGLGAGELFF. CDR3 DNA sequence: TGTGCCACCGGACTAGGGGCCGGGGAGCTGTTTTTT.

This clone was seen just once. This chain joins TRBV19 and TRBJ2-7; 14 nucleotides agree with TRBD2. The CDR3 has 18 amino acids. CDR1 is LNHDA and CDR2 is SQIVND in the germline V gene (reference sequence). V shed 5 bases, J shed 0 bases, and the junction held 9 bases outside the gene matches. In DNA, the CDR3 is TGTGCCAGTAGTCCGGCCGGACTAGCGGGGGGTCGCTCCTACGAGCAGTACTTC. This gives the protein CASSPAGLAGGRSYEQYF.

The chain joins TRBV28 to TRBJ1-5, with 11 bases aligning to TRBD1. Trimming took 8 bases from V and 6 from J; bases not matched to a gene: 6. This CDR3 spans 14 amino acids. Germline CDR1 reads MDHEN; CDR2 reads SYDVKM. In DNA form, the CDR3 reads TGTGCCAGCCGGGGACAGGGGGGAGCTCAGCCCCAGCATTTT. Protein product: CASRGQGGAQPQHF. Full variable domain (missing parts from reference TRBV28 and TRBJ1-5): DVKVTQSSRYLVKRTGEKVFLECVQDMDHENMFWYRQDPGLGLRLIYFSYDVKMKEKGDIPEGYSVSREKKERFSLILESASTNQTSMYLCASRGQGGAQPQHFGDGTRLSIL.

The J gene is TRBJ2-1, the V gene TRBV12-3 or TRBV12-4; D is uncertain. The CDR3 is 12 amino acids. With 6 bases removed from V and 6 bases from J, the gap between germline ends came to 9 bases. CDR3 sequence: CASRRQLNEQFF. The CDR3 DNA reads as TGTGCCAGCAGGCGGCAGCTCAATGAGCAGTTCTTC.

This clone was seen just once. The rearrangement links TRBV5-1 to TRBJ2-7, with 9 bases fitting TRBD2. The CDR3 runs to 15 residues. The junction had 6 bases not matched to a gene; V was cut back by 2 bases and J by 3 bases. Per germline, CDR1 SGHRS and CDR2 YFSETQ. The DNA for the CDR3 is TGCGCCAGCAGCTTAGCGGGAGGCAATCTCTACGAGCAGTACTTC. Protein: CASSLAGGNLYEQYF.

The V gene is TRBV29-1, the J gene TRBJ2-5; possible D gene TRBD2, 5 bases. The V end lost 4 bases, the J end lost 4 bases, and 10 bases lay between the germline ends. The germline CDR1 and CDR2 sequences are SQVTM and ANQGSEA. This CDR3 spans 12 amino acids. This chain's CDR3 is CSVVGSGETQYF. CDR3 DNA sequence: TGCAGCGTTGTAGGGAGTGGAGAGACCCAGTACTTC.

This chain links TRBV9 with TRBJ2-1; 13 positions match TRBD2. The CDR3 runs 16 residues. Germline CDR1 SGDLS, CDR2 YYNGEE. With V trimmed by 4 bases and J by 7 bases, 8 bases remained unmatched. The CDR3 is CASSPRTSGSMNEQFF. As DNA, the CDR3 is TGTGCCAGCAGCCCGAGGACTAGCGGGAGTATGAATGAGCAGTTCTTC.

CDR3 nucleotide sequence: TGTGCCAGCAGTTACTCGGGACAGGGGTTTGGAAACACCATATATTTT. This codes for CASSYSGQGFGNTIYF. The chain joins TRBV6-5 to TRBJ1-3; TRBD1 matches 10 bases. The CDR3 contains 16 residues. The V gene end was trimmed by 0 bases and the J gene end by 3 bases; junction bases not matched to a gene: 2. CDR1 and CDR2 (germline): MNHEY, SVGAGI.

The genes are TRBV6-5 and TRBJ2-5, with a weak D call TRBD2 (6 bases). CDR3 length equals 13 residues. Germline-derived CDR1 and CDR2 are MNHEY and SVGAGI. Trimming pared 7 bases from V and 5 bases from J, leaving 14 bases between. The CDR3 nucleotides are TGTGCCAGCAACCCGGGACTTCAGGAGACCCAGTACTTC. Its translation is CASNPGLQETQYF.

The rearrangement uses TRBV20-1 and TRBJ1-5, with unresolved D. The CDR3 covers 12 residues. V lost 3 bases to trimming and J lost 5 bases, with 8 bases between them. From germline, CDR1 is DFQATT and CDR2 SNEGSKA (reference sequence). This CDR3 is CSASQSDQPQHF. Written as DNA, the CDR3 is TGCAGTGCTAGTCAGTCTGATCAGCCCCAGCATTTT.

The rearrangement uses TRBV6-5 and TRBJ1-2; 8 nucleotides match TRBD1. Germline-derived CDR1 and CDR2 are MNHEY and SVGAGI. V lost 2 bases and J lost 8; bases outside the gene matches: 10. The CDR3 is 15 residues long. CDR3 sequence reads: CASSYMQGASGGYTF. DNA of the CDR3: TGTGCCAGCAGTTACATGCAGGGGGCTTCGGGCGGCTACACCTTC.

The chain carries TRBV5-1 and TRBJ1-1; 8 bases agree with TRBD1. The CDR3 totals 15 residues. Unmatched junction bases numbered 3, after V lost 0 bases and J lost 2 bases. The germline V gene encodes CDR1 SGHRS and CDR2 YFSETQ. CDR3 nucleotides: TGCGCCAGCAGCTTGGGGGCAGGGGGCAACACTGAAGCTTTCTTT. This codes for CASSLGAGGNTEAFF.

CDR3 residues: CASRLPASGANEQFF. The DNA of the CDR3 is TGTGCCAGTAGGCTCCCGGCTAGCGGCGCCAATGAGCAGTTCTTC. The chain recombines TRBV19 with TRBJ2-1; 7 bases map to TRBD2. Germline trimming cut 6 bases from V and 6 bases from J; bases unmatched to any gene: 11. From germline, CDR1 is LNHDA and CDR2 SQIVND (reference sequence). CDR3 length: 15 residues.

This clone came up a few times. The chain has TRBV21-1 and TRBJ2-5; the DNA was not compared with TRBD2, the D call given in the table. TRBV21-1 is a pseudogene. CDR3 length: 14 residues. The CDR3 here is CAKFSGRGGETQYF. For the CDR3, the DNA is TGTGCCAAATTTAGCGGGAGAGGAGGAGAGACCCAGTACTTC.

The genes are TRBV5-6 and TRBJ2-5, with 7 bases identical to TRBD1. The CDR3 has 17 residues. The germline CDR1 and CDR2 sequences are SGHDT and YYEEEE. After removal of 0 bases from V and 0 bases from J, the junction contained 8 bases not matched to a gene. In nucleotides, the CDR3 is TGTGCCAGCAGCTTGGCCTTCACAGGGGAGTACCAAGAGACCCAGTACTTC. It translates to CASSLAFTGEYQETQYF. The variable domain in full, completed from reference TRBV5-6 and TRBJ2-5, reads DAGVTQSPTHLIKTRGQQVTLRCSPKSGHDTVSWYQQALGQGPQFIFQYYEEEERQRGNFPDRFSGHQFPNYSSELNVNALLLGDSALYLCASSLAFTGEYQETQYFGPGTRLLVL.

The chain recombines TRBV11-1 with TRBJ2-7; D possibly corresponds to TRBD1 (5 bases). The CDR3 length is 15 residues. V was clipped by 5 bases and J by 1 base, with 15 bases between them. Germline CDR1 is SGHAT and CDR2 is FQDESV (reference sequence). The CDR3 here is CASSLFLGVSYEQYF. The CDR3 nucleotides are TGTGCCAGCAGCCTTTTCTTAGGGGTGTCCTACGAGCAGTACTTC.

This clone has just a few counts. The chain links TRBV6-5 to TRBJ1-1; D is possibly TRBD1 (6 bases). The CDR3 runs to 13 residues. CDR1 and CDR2 (germline): MNHEY, SVGAGI. Trimming shortened V by 6 bases and J by 3 bases, and 11 bases separated the two germline ends. CDR3 DNA sequence: TGTGCCAGCAGGCGACCAGGGGACACTGAAGCTTTCTTT. This encodes CASRRPGDTEAFF.

This clone was counted ten times or more. This rearrangement joins TRBV18 to TRBJ2-5; unclear D gene. Deletions cut 2 bases from V and 0 bases from J, with 10 bases between. Germline assignment: CDR1 KGHSH and CDR2 LQKENI. CDR3 length equals 15 residues. CDR3 DNA: TGTGCCAGCTCACCAGGGCTGGCAGACCAAGAGACCCAGTACTTC. It is translated as CASSPGLADQETQYF.

The gene calls are TRBV27 and TRBJ2-7, with 13 bases fitting TRBD2. The CDR3 is 17 residues long. J lost 5 bases, V lost 2 bases, and 9 bases had no gene match. Germline-derived CDR1 and CDR2 are MNHEY and SMNVEV (reference sequence). CDR3 sequence: CASSLPWTSGSPHEQYF. CDR3 sequence (DNA): TGTGCCAGCAGTTTACCGTGGACTAGCGGGAGTCCCCACGAGCAGTACTTC.

This chain connects TRBV18 to TRBJ2-5; 7 bases map to TRBD1. Germline V gives CDR1 KGHSH, CDR2 LQKENI. The CDR3 extends over 14 amino acids. V shed 3 bases, J shed 0 bases, and the junction held 1 base outside the gene matches. The CDR3 sequence is CASSPGQYQETQYF. CDR3 in DNA: TGTGCCAGCTCACCGGGACAGTACCAAGAGACCCAGTACTTC.

The rearrangement joins TRBV11-2 to TRBJ1-5; D ambiguous. The germline V gene has CDR1 SGHAT and CDR2 FQNNGV. Trimming removed 2 bases at V and 7 bases at J, with 9 bases between. There are 13 residues in the CDR3. CDR3: CASSLTWAQPQHF. CDR3 DNA: TGTGCCAGCAGCTTAACGTGGGCCCAGCCCCAGCATTTT. The variable domain in full, completed from reference TRBV11-2 and TRBJ1-5, reads EAGVAQSPRYKIIEKRQSVAFWCNPISGHATLYWYQQILGQGPKLLIQFQNNGVVDDSQLPKDRFSAERLKGVDSTLKIQPAKLEDSAVYLCASSLTWAQPQHFGDGTRLSIL.

The rearrangement joins TRBV7-3 to TRBJ2-1, with 9 bases that match TRBD2. Trimming removed 0 bases from V and 7 bases from J; junction bases left unmatched: 7. Germline CDR1 reads SGHTA; CDR2 reads FQGTGA. The CDR3 extends over 16 amino acids. CDR3 sequence reads: CASSLTSGSYENEQFF. The DNA for the CDR3 is TGTGCCAGCAGCTTAACTAGCGGGAGTTATGAGAATGAGCAGTTCTTC.

The chain has TRBV24-1 and TRBJ2-5; the match to TRBD2 covers 8 bases. V gave up 5 bases and J gave up 4 bases; unmatched junction bases: 8. The CDR3 consists of 15 residues. CDR1 and CDR2 (germline): KGHDR, SFDVKD. CDR3 in DNA: TGTGCCACCAGTGTTGGATTAGCGGGACCAGAGACCCAGTACTTC. Its translation is CATSVGLAGPETQYF.